The T cell receptor beta chain described here comes from a study of cytomegalovirus exposure and HLA in healthy donors. Looking at the study overall: The Caucasian-associated ancestry cluster contained about four fifths of the 300 to 400 genotyped donors. Study-wide findings and caveats: TCR beta chain V- and J-gene trimming was linked, in a later analysis, to a missense variant in DCLRE1C.

PCR used 60 Vbeta primers and 13 Jbeta primers. Data came from immunoSEQ multiplex PCR; TCRdb stores just in-frame clones and leaves some out. Of approximately 97,000 clones in the sample, 75% to 80% were seen once. The germline V gene has CDR1 SGHDT and CDR2 YYEEEE. Trimming cost V 2 bases and J 3 bases, with 11 bases left between them. This CDR3 spans 15 amino acids. Comment on this clone: Antigen specificity is unknown.

The rearrangement joins TRBV5-6 to TRBJ2-2; TRBD1 is a possible D gene (6 bases). The sequencing sample was made of PBMCs. The receptor was derived from a male donor in good health and CMV-seropositive. The CDR3 loop reads CASSLNRDHTGELFF. The CDR3 DNA reads as TGTGCCAGCAGCTTAAACAGGGATCACACCGGGGAGCTGTTTTTT.